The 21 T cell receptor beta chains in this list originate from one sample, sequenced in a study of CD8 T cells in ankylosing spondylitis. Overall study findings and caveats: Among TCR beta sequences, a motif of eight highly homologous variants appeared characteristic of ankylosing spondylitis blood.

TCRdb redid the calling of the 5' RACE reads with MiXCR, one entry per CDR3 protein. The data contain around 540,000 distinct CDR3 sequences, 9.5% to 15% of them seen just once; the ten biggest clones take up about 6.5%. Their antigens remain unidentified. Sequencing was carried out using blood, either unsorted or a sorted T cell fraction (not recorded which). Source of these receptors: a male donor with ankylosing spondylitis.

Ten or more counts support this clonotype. The CDR3 reads CASSPSFQMQPQHF. The CDR3 bases are TGTGCCAGCAGCCCCAGCTTCCAGATGCAGCCCCAGCATTTT. The chain couples TRBV6-2 or TRBV6-3 to TRBJ1-5; D remains ambiguous. V lost 6 bases to trimming and J lost 7 bases, with 16 bases between them. The CDR3 runs to 14 residues. Germline V lookup: CDR1 MNHEY, CDR2 SVGEGT.

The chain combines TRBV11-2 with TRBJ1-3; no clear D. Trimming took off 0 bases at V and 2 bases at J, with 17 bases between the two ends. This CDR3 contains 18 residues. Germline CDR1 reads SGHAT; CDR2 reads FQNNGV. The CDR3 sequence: CASSLEGAGRGTGNTIYF. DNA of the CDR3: TGTGCCAGCAGCTTAGAGGGTGCGGGCAGAGGGACTGGAAACACCATATATTTT.

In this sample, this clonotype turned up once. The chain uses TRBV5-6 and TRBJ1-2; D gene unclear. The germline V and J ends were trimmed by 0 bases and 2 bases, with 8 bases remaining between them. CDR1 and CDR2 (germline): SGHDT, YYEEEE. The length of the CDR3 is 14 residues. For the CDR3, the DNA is TGTGCCAGCAGCTTGGGGACTCCGAACTATGGCTACACCTTC. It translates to CASSLGTPNYGYTF. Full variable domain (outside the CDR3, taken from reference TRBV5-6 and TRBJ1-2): DAGVTQSPTHLIKTRGQQVTLRCSPKSGHDTVSWYQQALGQGPQFIFQYYEEEERQRGNFPDRFSGHQFPNYSSELNVNALLLGDSALYLCASSLGTPNYGYTFGSGTRLTVV.

The CDR3 DNA reads as TGCAGTGCACCGAGTGGGCCTAGCGGGAGAGCTGAGCAGTTCTTC. It encodes CSAPSGPSGRAEQFF. This chain connects TRBV20-1 to TRBJ2-1; 10 positions agree with TRBD2. The CDR3 is 15 amino acids. Losses at the gene ends were 6 bases for V and 9 bases for J; bases not matched to a gene: 14. Germline V gene sequence: CDR1 DFQATT, CDR2 SNEGSKA (reference sequence).

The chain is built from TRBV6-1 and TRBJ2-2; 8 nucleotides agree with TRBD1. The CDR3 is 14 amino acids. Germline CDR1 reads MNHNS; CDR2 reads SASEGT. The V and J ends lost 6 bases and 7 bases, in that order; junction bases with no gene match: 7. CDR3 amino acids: CASSRTGFGGELFF. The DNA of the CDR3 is TGTGCCAGCAGCCGGACAGGGTTCGGCGGGGAGCTGTTTTTT.

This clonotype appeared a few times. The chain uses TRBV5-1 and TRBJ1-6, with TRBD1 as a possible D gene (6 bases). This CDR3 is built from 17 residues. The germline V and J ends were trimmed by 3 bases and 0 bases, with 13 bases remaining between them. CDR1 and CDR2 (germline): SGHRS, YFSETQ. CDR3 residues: CASSSWTESSYNSPLHF. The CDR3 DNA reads TGCGCCAGCAGCTCTTGGACAGAAAGCTCCTATAATTCACCCCTCCACTTT. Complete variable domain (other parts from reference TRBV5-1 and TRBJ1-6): KAGVTQTPRYLIKTRGQQVTLSCSPISGHRSVSWYQQTPGQGLQFLFEYFSETQRNKGNFPGRFSGRQFSNSRSEMNVSTLELGDSALYLCASSSWTESSYNSPLHFGNGTRLTVT.

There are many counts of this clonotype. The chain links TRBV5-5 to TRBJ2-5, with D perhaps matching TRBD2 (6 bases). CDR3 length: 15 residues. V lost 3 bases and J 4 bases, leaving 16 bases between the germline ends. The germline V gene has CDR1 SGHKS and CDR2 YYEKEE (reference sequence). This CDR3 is CASSSPGDSAETQYF. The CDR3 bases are TGTGCCAGCAGCTCGCCGGGGGATAGTGCAGAGACCCAGTACTTC.

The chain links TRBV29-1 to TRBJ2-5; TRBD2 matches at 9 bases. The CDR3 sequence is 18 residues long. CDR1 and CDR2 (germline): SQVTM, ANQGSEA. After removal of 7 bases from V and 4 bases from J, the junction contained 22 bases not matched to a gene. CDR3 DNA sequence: TGCAGCGCCGGGTGGGCATTGACTAGCGGAGACCCCCGAGAGACCCAGTACTTC. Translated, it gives CSAGWALTSGDPRETQYF.

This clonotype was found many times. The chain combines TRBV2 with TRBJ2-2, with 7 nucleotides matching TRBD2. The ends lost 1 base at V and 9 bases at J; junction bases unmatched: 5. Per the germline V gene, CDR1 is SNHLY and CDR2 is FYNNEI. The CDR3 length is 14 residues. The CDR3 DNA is TGTGCCAGCAGTGAAGGATTGACTAGCAGGGAGCTGTTTTTT. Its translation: CASSEGLTSRELFF. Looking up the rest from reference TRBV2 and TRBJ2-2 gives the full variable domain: EPEVTQTPSHQVTQMGQEVILRCVPISNHLYFYWYRQILGQKVEFLVSFYNNEISEKSEIFDDQFSVERPDGSNFTLKIRSTKLEDSAMYFCASSEGLTSRELFFGEGSRLTVL.

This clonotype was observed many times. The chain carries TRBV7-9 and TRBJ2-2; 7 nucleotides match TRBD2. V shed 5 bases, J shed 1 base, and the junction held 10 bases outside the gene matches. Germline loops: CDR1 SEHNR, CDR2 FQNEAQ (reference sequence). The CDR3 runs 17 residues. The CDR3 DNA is TGTGCCAGCAGCCCTAGCGTAACTAGCGAGAACACCGGGGAGCTGTTTTTT. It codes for CASSPSVTSENTGELFF.

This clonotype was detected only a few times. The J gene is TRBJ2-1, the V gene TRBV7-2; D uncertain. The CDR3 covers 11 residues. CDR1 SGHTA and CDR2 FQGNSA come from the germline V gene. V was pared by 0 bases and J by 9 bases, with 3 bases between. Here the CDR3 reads CASSLALEQFF. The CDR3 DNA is TGTGCCAGCAGCTTAGCTCTTGAGCAGTTCTTC.

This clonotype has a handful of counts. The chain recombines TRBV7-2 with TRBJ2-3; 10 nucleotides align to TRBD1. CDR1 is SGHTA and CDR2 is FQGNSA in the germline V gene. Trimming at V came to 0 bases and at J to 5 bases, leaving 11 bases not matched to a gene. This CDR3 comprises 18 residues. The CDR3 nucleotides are TGTGCCAGCAGCTTAGCCCGGGGGACAGGGGCCTCTAGAGATACGCAGTATTTT. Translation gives CASSLARGTGASRDTQYF.

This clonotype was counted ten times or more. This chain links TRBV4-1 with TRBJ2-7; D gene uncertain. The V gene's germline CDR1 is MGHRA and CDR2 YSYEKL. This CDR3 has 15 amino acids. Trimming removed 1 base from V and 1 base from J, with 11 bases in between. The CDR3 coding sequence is TGCGCCAGCAGCCAAGCTTTTACTAATTCCTACGAGCAGTACGTC. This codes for CASSQAFTNSYEQYV.

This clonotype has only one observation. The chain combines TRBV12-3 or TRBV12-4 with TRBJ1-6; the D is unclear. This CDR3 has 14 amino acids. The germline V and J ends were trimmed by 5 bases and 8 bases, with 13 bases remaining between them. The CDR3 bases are TGTGCCAGCAGTCGACAATCTCTGGATTCACCCCTCCACTTT. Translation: CASSRQSLDSPLHF.

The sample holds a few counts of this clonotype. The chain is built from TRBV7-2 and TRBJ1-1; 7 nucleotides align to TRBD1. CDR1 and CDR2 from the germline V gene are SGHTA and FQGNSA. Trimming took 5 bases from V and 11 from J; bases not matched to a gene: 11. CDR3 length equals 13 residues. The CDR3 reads CASSTQQGRAAFF. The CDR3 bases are TGTGCCAGCAGCACCCAACAGGGGCGGGCGGCTTTCTTT.

The DNA of the CDR3 is TGCGCCAGCAGTGAGTCGGTCGACAATGAGCAGTTCTTC. Translating gives CASSESVDNEQFF. The chain couples TRBV10-1 to TRBJ2-1; D unclear. This CDR3 contains 13 residues. Trimming pared 0 bases from V and 5 bases from J, leaving 5 bases between. Germline V gene sequence: CDR1 WNHNN, CDR2 SYGVQD (reference sequence).

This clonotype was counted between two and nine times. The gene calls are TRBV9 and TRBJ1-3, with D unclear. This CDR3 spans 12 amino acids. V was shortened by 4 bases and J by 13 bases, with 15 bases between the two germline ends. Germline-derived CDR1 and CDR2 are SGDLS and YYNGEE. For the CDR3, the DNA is TGTGCCAGCAGCTCAGGAAGCCCCGCAATATATTTT. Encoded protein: CASSSGSPAIYF.

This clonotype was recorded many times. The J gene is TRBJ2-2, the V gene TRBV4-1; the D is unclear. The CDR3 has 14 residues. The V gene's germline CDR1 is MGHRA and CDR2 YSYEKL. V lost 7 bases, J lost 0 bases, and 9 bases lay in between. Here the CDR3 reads CASMRSSNTGELFF. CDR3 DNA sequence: TGCGCCAGCATGAGAAGTTCGAACACCGGGGAGCTGTTTTTT.

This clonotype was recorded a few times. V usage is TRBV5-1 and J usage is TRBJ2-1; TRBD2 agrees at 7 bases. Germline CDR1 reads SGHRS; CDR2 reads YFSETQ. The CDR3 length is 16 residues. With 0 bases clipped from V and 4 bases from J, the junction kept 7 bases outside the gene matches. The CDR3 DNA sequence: TGCGCCAGCAGCTTGGGGGGGGGGATTTCGTACAATGAGCAGTTCTTC. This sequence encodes CASSLGGGISYNEQFF.

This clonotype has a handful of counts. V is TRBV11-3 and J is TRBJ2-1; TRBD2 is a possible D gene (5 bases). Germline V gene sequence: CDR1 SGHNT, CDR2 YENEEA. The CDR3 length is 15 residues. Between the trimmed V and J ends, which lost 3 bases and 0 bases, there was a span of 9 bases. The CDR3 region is CASSFEGYSYNEQFF. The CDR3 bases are TGTGCCAGCAGCTTCGAGGGATACTCCTACAATGAGCAGTTCTTC.

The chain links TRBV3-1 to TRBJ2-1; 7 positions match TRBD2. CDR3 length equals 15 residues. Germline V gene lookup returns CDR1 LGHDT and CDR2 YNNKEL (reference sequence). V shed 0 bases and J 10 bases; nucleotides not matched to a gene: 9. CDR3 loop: CASSQEWTRVGEQFF. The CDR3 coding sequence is TGTGCCAGCAGCCAAGAATGGACTAGAGTGGGGGAGCAGTTCTTC.